Listed here are 30 T cell receptor beta chains from one sample, sequenced in a study of blood T cell repertoires in COVID-19. TCRdb keeps only in-frame clones here, not all; method: immunoSEQ multiplex PCR. The sample holds 250,000 to 300,000 clones, roughly 93% seen once. Source material: PBMCs or T cells enriched from blood (not recorded which). The receptors shown here come from a woman aged 40 to 50 with acute COVID-19.

This clone has just one count. The genes are TRBV19 and TRBJ1-5; no clear D gene. This CDR3 spans 17 amino acids. The V gene lost 0 bases and the J gene lost 2 bases, with 14 bases spanning the gap. From germline, CDR1 is LNHDA and CDR2 SQIVND (reference sequence). CDR3 residues: CASSIDEGQLGNQPQHF. The CDR3 nucleotides read TGTGCCAGTAGTATAGATGAGGGCCAATTAGGCAATCAGCCCCAGCATTTT.

This rearrangement joins TRBV19 to TRBJ1-1, with D hard to call. This CDR3 is built from 13 residues. The V end was cut by 3 bases, the J end by 0 bases, with 5 bases between. Germline V lookup: CDR1 LNHDA, CDR2 SQIVND (reference sequence). This CDR3 reads CASSMQMNTEAFF. CDR3 coding DNA: TGTGCCAGTAGTATGCAGATGAACACTGAAGCTTTCTTT.

The rearrangement uses TRBV5-8 and TRBJ1-4, with TRBD1 matching over 8 bases. This CDR3 is built from 14 residues. Trimming removed 3 bases from V and 8 bases from J; junction bases left unmatched: 6. Per germline, CDR1 SGHTS and CDR2 YDEGEE. CDR3 nucleotides: TGTGCCAGCAGCTGGGGACAGGATGGAGAAAAACTGTTTTTT. Translating it yields CASSWGQDGEKLFF. The full variable domain, its missing parts supplied by reference TRBV5-8 and TRBJ1-4, is EAGVTQSPTHLIKTRGQQATLRCSPISGHTSVYWYQQALGLGLQFLLWYDEGEERNRGNFPPRFSGRQFPNYSSELNVNALELEDSALYLCASSWGQDGEKLFFGSGTQLSVL.

This clone was observed a few times. V gene TRBV7-9 combines with J gene TRBJ1-2; the match to TRBD1 covers 7 bases. CDR1 and CDR2 (germline): SEHNR, FQNEAQ (reference sequence). The CDR3 extends over 14 amino acids. Trimming took 5 bases from V and 8 from J; bases not matched to a gene: 11. This CDR3 reads CASSSGQGDWGYTF. CDR3 sequence (DNA): TGTGCCAGCAGCAGCGGGCAGGGGGATTGGGGCTACACCTTC. The variable domain in full, completed from reference TRBV7-9 and TRBJ1-2, reads DTGVSQNPRHKITKRGQNVTFRCDPISEHNRLYWYRQTLGQGPEFLTYFQNEAQLEKSRLLSDRFSAERPKGSFSTLEIQRTEQGDSAMYLCASSSGQGDWGYTFGSGTRLTVV.

This rearrangement joins TRBV2 to TRBJ1-2; possible D gene TRBD1, 5 bases. The V end was cut by 4 bases, the J end by 6 bases, with 18 bases between. This CDR3 spans 15 amino acids. Germline V gene lookup returns CDR1 SNHLY and CDR2 FYNNEI. Here the CDR3 reads CASSAGLLISNGYTF. The CDR3 region has the DNA TGTGCCAGCAGTGCGGGACTTTTAATTTCCAATGGCTACACCTTC.

This clone was counted a single time. This chain uses TRBV6-4 with TRBJ1-1; 8 bases match TRBD1. CDR1 is MRHNA and CDR2 is SNTAGT in the germline V gene. The CDR3 has 14 residues. Trimming at V came to 2 bases and at J to 5 bases, leaving 4 bases not matched to a gene. CDR3 loop: CASSDRQGSTEAFF. The CDR3 nucleotides are TGTGCCAGCAGTGACCGACAGGGGAGTACTGAAGCTTTCTTT.

The chain links TRBV19 to TRBJ1-2; D is perhaps TRBD1 (6 bases). V was cut by 9 bases and J by 4 bases, with 21 bases left in between. Per the germline V gene, CDR1 is LNHDA and CDR2 is SQIVND (reference sequence). The CDR3 loop spans 15 amino acids. CDR3 DNA sequence: TGTGCCAGCGGGGGGCATGCAGGGTTGATCTATGGCTACACCTTC. It translates to CASGGHAGLIYGYTF. Combining the CDR3 with reference TRBV19 and TRBJ1-2 gives the whole variable domain DGGITQSPKYLFRKEGQNVTLSCEQNLNHDAMYWYRQDPGQGLRLIYYSQIVNDFQKGDIAEGYSVSREKKESFPLTVTSAQKNPTAFYLCASGGHAGLIYGYTFGSGTRLTVV.

The chain links TRBV7-2 to TRBJ1-4, with 10 nucleotides matching TRBD1. V lost 5 bases to trimming and J lost 7 bases; unmatched junction nucleotides: 10. This CDR3 has 16 amino acids. CDR1 and CDR2 from the germline V gene are SGHTA and FQGNSA. Written as DNA, the CDR3 is TGTGCCAGCAGCAGGGACAGGGGACAGGGGCGTGAAAAACTGTTTTTT. Amino acid sequence: CASSRDRGQGREKLFF.

V is TRBV9 and J is TRBJ1-1; TRBD1 matches at 7 bases. Losses at the gene ends were 1 base for V and 1 base for J; bases not matched to a gene: 4. Per the germline V gene, CDR1 is SGDLS and CDR2 is YYNGEE. The CDR3 spans 15 residues. Written as DNA, the CDR3 is TGTGCCAGCAGCGTACTCCCAGGGGGGAACACTGAAGCTTTCTTT. Translated, it gives CASSVLPGGNTEAFF.

This clone was detected once. The chain links TRBV12-5 to TRBJ2-3, with 14 nucleotides matching TRBD2. The CDR3 has 17 residues. The junction had 0 bases not matched to a gene; V was cut back by 1 base and J by 0 bases. Looked up from germline, CDR1 is LGHNT and CDR2 is FRNRAP. CDR3 loop: CASGLGLAGGSTDTQYF. CDR3 nucleotide sequence: TGTGCTAGTGGTTTGGGACTAGCGGGAGGGAGCACAGATACGCAGTATTTT.

The chain joins TRBV27 to TRBJ2-1, with D maybe TRBD1 (6 bases). V lost 2 bases and J 4 bases, leaving 9 bases between the germline ends. CDR3 size: 14 residues. Germline loops: CDR1 MNHEY, CDR2 SMNVEV (reference sequence). The CDR3 is CASSLGDIYNEQFF. The DNA for the CDR3 is TGTGCCAGCAGTTTAGGGGACATTTACAATGAGCAGTTCTTC.

V and J are TRBV5-6 and TRBJ2-7; possible D gene TRBD1, 6 bases. Germline loops: CDR1 SGHDT, CDR2 YYEEEE. Trimming stripped 4 bases from V and 2 bases from J, with 13 bases between. This CDR3 comprises 14 residues. The CDR3 here is CASSPRTETYEQYF. The CDR3 DNA reads TGTGCCAGCAGCCCCAGGACAGAAACCTACGAGCAGTACTTC.

The chain joins TRBV14 to TRBJ2-3; 7 nucleotides match TRBD2. The CDR3 length is 16 residues. Germline V lookup: CDR1 SGHDN, CDR2 FVKESK. The trim removed 4 bases at V and 2 bases at J, leaving 9 bases unmatched. The CDR3 DNA is TGTGCCAGCAGCCTAGGTAGCGGGCCTCCCACAGATACGCAGTATTTT. This encodes CASSLGSGPPTDTQYF.

The V and J genes are TRBV28 and TRBJ1-5; D is perhaps TRBD1 (5 bases). V lost 8 bases and J lost 2, with 13 bases in between. This CDR3 has 14 residues. Germline V gene sequence: CDR1 MDHEN, CDR2 SYDVKM. The CDR3 loop reads CASSSWGGNQPQHF. DNA of the CDR3: TGTGCCAGCTCCTCCTGGGGGGGCAATCAGCCCCAGCATTTT.

The chain has TRBV14 and TRBJ2-7; 7 bases map to TRBD1. CDR3 length equals 14 residues. V gave up 4 bases and J gave up 2 bases; unmatched junction bases: 5. Germline CDR1 and CDR2: SGHDN and FVKESK. This CDR3 reads CASSRERGPYEQYF. As DNA, the CDR3 is TGTGCCAGCAGCCGGGAAAGGGGGCCCTACGAGCAGTACTTC.

In this sample, this clone turned up a few times. The chain is built from TRBV29-1 and TRBJ2-7, with TRBD2 matching over 8 bases. This CDR3 has 13 residues. V was pared by 6 bases and J by 2 bases, with 6 bases of the junction left unmatched. From germline, CDR1 is SQVTM and CDR2 ANQGSEA. The CDR3 sequence: CSVAGGFAYEQYF. The CDR3 bases are TGCAGCGTCGCGGGGGGCTTCGCCTACGAGCAGTACTTC.

V gene TRBV19 combines with J gene TRBJ1-5, with D possibly TRBD1 on 5 matching bases. Germline V gene lookup returns CDR1 LNHDA and CDR2 SQIVND (reference sequence). Trimming left V 6 bases short and J 1 base short, with 7 bases between. The CDR3 extends over 13 amino acids. In DNA, the CDR3 is TGTGCCAGTAGCAGGGTGAGCAATCAGCCCCAGCATTTT. Translated: CASSRVSNQPQHF.

The chain uses TRBV6-5 and TRBJ1-2; tentatively, D is TRBD1 (5 bases). CDR3 length: 14 residues. Per the germline V gene, CDR1 is MNHEY and CDR2 is SVGAGI. V was clipped by 5 bases and J by 4 bases, with 14 bases between them. The CDR3 region is CASSNAGARYGYTF. The CDR3 DNA follows: TGTGCCAGCAGTAACGCTGGGGCCCGCTATGGCTACACCTTC.

This sequence joins TRBV4-1 and TRBJ2-3; perhaps TRBD2 as D (6 bases). Trimming removed 0 bases from V and 3 bases from J, with 16 bases in between. Germline lookup yields CDR1 MGHRA and CDR2 YSYEKL. This CDR3 has 17 amino acids. The CDR3 loop is CASSQEFGGRRTDTQYF. CDR3 sequence (DNA): TGCGCCAGCAGCCAAGAATTTGGAGGGAGAAGGACAGATACGCAGTATTTT.

The CDR3 coding sequence is TGTGCCATCAGCTTGACTAGCGGGAGGGCCAAGGGTGAGCAGTTCTTC. Translating it yields CAISLTSGRAKGEQFF. J is TRBJ2-1 and V is TRBV10-3, with TRBD2 identical over 14 bases. The CDR3 sequence is 16 residues long. V dropped 6 bases and J dropped 9; count of bases not matched to a gene: 10. Germline CDR1 reads ENHRY; CDR2 reads SYGVKD.

This sequence joins TRBV11-2 and TRBJ2-1; 8 bases agree with TRBD2. This CDR3 contains 15 residues. V shed 5 bases and J 4 bases; nucleotides not matched to a gene: 7. Germline V gene sequence: CDR1 SGHAT, CDR2 FQNNGV. This CDR3 is CASSRTGGLYNEQFF. CDR3 nucleotide sequence: TGTGCCAGCAGCCGTACGGGGGGGCTATACAATGAGCAGTTCTTC.

The chain recombines TRBV14 with TRBJ2-5; D call uncertain. The CDR3 contains 13 residues. Trimming shortened V by 3 bases and J by 2 bases, and 7 bases separated the two germline ends. CDR1 and CDR2 from the germline V gene are SGHDN and FVKESK. For the CDR3, the DNA is TGTGCCAGCAGCCAGGAGCGTCAAGAGACCCAGTACTTC. Its translation: CASSQERQETQYF.

V usage is TRBV13 and J usage is TRBJ2-3; 10 nucleotides line up with TRBD2. CDR1 is PRHDT, CDR2 FYEKMQ, per germline (reference sequence). Trimming at V came to 1 base and at J to 3 bases, leaving 7 bases not matched to a gene. This CDR3 has 17 residues. CDR3 amino acids: CASSLARLAGGTDTQYF. DNA of the CDR3: TGTGCCAGCAGCTTAGCCCGACTAGCGGGTGGGACAGATACGCAGTATTTT.

V usage is TRBV7-9 and J usage is TRBJ2-7, with TRBD1 matching over 12 bases. CDR1 and CDR2 (germline): SEHNR, FQNEAQ (reference sequence). J gave up 6 bases and V 4 bases, and 7 bases lay outside the gene matches. This CDR3 comprises 15 residues. CDR3 amino acids: CASSSSGTGGLEQYF. Here the CDR3 DNA reads TGTGCCAGCAGCTCGTCCGGGACAGGGGGCCTCGAGCAGTACTTC.

This chain links TRBV11-2 with TRBJ2-2, with 9 bases identical to TRBD1. The length of the CDR3 is 16 residues. J lost 5 bases, V lost 3 bases, and 7 bases had no gene match. The V gene's germline CDR1 is SGHAT and CDR2 FQNNGV. The CDR3 nucleotides are TGTGCCAGCAGCTTGAGGACAGGGGTGGAAACCGGGGAGCTGTTTTTT. Translation gives CASSLRTGVETGELFF.

The rearrangement joins TRBV11-3 to TRBJ1-1; a weak D match, TRBD1 (5 bases). The CDR3 contains 14 residues. Looked up from germline, CDR1 is SGHNT and CDR2 is YENEEA. The V gene lost 3 bases and the J gene lost 1 base, with 9 bases spanning the gap. The CDR3 sequence: CASSFRGGNTEAFF. In nucleotides, the CDR3 is TGTGCCAGCAGCTTTCGGGGGGGGAACACTGAAGCTTTCTTT.

This sequence joins TRBV27 and TRBJ1-3, with 7 bases identical to TRBD1. V lost 1 base, J lost 2 bases, and 14 bases stayed unmatched. CDR1 and CDR2 from the germline V gene are MNHEY and SMNVEV (reference sequence). The CDR3 runs to 19 residues. CDR3 sequence reads: CASSLFTGEIPHPGNTIYF. The DNA of the CDR3 is TGTGCCAGCAGTTTATTCACAGGGGAAATCCCCCACCCTGGAAACACCATATATTTT.

DNA for the CDR3: TGTGCCAGCAGCTTGGGGGGGCTGGCGAGCAATCAGCCCCAGCATTTT. Its translation is CASSLGGLASNQPQHF. This chain uses TRBV5-6 with TRBJ1-5; TRBD1 might be the D (6 bases). Germline CDR1 is SGHDT and CDR2 is YYEEEE. V lost 0 bases and J lost 1, with 11 bases in between. This CDR3 comprises 16 residues. The entire variable domain, with the rest obtained from reference TRBV5-6 and TRBJ1-5, is as follows: DAGVTQSPTHLIKTRGQQVTLRCSPKSGHDTVSWYQQALGQGPQFIFQYYEEEERQRGNFPDRFSGHQFPNYSSELNVNALLLGDSALYLCASSLGGLASNQPQHFGDGTRLSIL.

V gene TRBV2 combines with J gene TRBJ1-2; 9 bases are a match to TRBD1. The CDR3 has 13 residues. V lost 3 bases and J lost 7; bases outside the gene matches: 3. CDR1 and CDR2 (germline): SNHLY, FYNNEI. The CDR3, as DNA: TGTGCCAGCAGTGAGACAGGGGGGCCTGGCTACACCTTC. The encoded protein is CASSETGGPGYTF.

With respect to this clone: One junction end does not reproduce the germline sequence, and a read error may be involved. The CDR3 DNA reads TGTGCTAGCAGCTCTATACAGGGATTGGGTCAAGAGACCCAGTACTTC. Residues: CASSSIQGLGQETQYF. The rearrangement joins TRBV7-7 to TRBJ2-5; TRBD1 might be the D (6 bases). The germline V gene has CDR1 SSHAT and CDR2 FNYEAQ (reference sequence). The CDR3 sequence is 16 residues long.